This entry describes one T cell receptor beta chain. The antigen is undetermined. This record comes from a study of vaccination and CD4 T cells after COVID-19. Study details: Two Hispanic individuals were among six male and four female convalescent patients. Cells were stimulated with overlapping spike peptide pools from SARS-CoV-2, HCoV-NL63, HCoV-OC43 and HCoV-229E. Participants were given two doses of BNT162b2 or mRNA-1273 vaccine.

The Oncomine TCR Beta short-read assay was applied to DNA of cultured CD4+ T cells. CD4+ T cells were cultured, and genomic DNA was extracted from them. One entry per CDR3 protein results from TCRdb running MiXCR on the PCR reads. The profile shows some 11,000 distinct CDR3 sequences, around 70% of them singletons. This CDR3 is built from 19 residues. In germline, CDR1 is MNHEY, CDR2 SVGEGT. V was cut by 7 bases and J by 0 bases, with 22 bases left in between. This sample's treatment: approximately 10-day PBMC culture with coronavirus spike peptide pools or control peptides (ViraFEST assay). This TCR was sampled from a human donor who had recovered from COVID-19. The sample taken for sequencing was CD4+ T cells from blood, cultured in vitro. The V and J genes are TRBV6-2 or TRBV6-3 and TRBJ2-6; perhaps TRBD2 as D (6 bases). The DNA for the CDR3 is TGTGCCAGCAACCCCTTGTTAAGGAGGGCCCCCTCTGGGGCCAACGTCCTGACTTTC. This codes for CASNPLLRRAPSGANVLTF.